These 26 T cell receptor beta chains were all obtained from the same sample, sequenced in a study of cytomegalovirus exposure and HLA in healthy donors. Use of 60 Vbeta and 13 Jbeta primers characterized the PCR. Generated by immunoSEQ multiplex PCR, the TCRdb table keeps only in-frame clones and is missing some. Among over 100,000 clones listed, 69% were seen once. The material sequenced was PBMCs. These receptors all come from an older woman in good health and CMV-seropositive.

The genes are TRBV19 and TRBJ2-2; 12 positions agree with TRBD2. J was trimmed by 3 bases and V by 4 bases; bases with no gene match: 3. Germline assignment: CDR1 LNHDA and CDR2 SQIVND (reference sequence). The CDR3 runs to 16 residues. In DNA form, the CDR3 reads TGTGCCAGTAGTACTCGGACTAGCGGGGACACCGGGGAGCTGTTTTTT. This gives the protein CASSTRTSGDTGELFF.

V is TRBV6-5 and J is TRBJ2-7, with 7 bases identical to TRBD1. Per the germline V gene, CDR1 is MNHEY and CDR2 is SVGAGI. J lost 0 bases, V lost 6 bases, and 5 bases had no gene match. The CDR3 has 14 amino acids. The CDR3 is CASSPDRASYEQYF. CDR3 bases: TGTGCCAGCAGCCCCGACAGGGCCTCCTACGAGCAGTACTTC.

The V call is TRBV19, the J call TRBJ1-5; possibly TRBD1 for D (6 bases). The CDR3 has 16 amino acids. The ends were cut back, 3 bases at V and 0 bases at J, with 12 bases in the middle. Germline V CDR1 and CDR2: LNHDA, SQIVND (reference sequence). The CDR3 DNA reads TGTGCCAGTAGTATCAGGGGACGAAATAGCAATCAGCCCCAGCATTTT. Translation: CASSIRGRNSNQPQHF.

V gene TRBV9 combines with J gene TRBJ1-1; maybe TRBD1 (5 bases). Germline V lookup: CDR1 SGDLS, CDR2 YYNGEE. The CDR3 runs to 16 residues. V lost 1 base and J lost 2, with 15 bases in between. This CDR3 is CASSVLPRGINTEAFF. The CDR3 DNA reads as TGTGCCAGCAGCGTACTCCCCCGGGGGATCAACACTGAAGCTTTCTTT.

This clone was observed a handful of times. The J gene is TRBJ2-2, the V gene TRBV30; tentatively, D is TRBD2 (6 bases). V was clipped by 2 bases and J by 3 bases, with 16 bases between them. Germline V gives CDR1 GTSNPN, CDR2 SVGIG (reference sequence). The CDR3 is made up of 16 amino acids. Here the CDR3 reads CAWSSLAGEDTGELFF. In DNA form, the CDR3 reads TGTGCCTGGAGTTCCCTCGCCGGGGAGGACACCGGGGAGCTGTTTTTT.

The CDR3 spells CASSQVIRGGSYNEQFF. CDR3 in DNA: TGCGCCAGCAGCCAAGTGATCCGGGGGGGCTCCTACAATGAGCAGTTCTTC. This chain joins TRBV4-1 and TRBJ2-1; 8 nucleotides align to TRBD2. Germline CDR1 and CDR2: MGHRA and YSYEKL. With 1 base clipped from V and 0 bases from J, the junction kept 5 bases outside the gene matches. This CDR3 has 17 residues.

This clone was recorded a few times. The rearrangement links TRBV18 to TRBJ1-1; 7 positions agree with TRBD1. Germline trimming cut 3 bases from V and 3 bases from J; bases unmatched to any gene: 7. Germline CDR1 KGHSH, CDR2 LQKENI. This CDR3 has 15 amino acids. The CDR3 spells CASSPSAGGYTEAFF. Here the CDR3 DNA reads TGTGCCAGCTCACCTTCGGCAGGGGGATACACTGAAGCTTTCTTT.

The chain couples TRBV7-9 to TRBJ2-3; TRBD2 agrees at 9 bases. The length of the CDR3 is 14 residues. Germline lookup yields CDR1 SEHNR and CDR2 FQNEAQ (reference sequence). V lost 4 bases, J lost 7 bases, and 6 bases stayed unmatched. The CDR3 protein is CASSSGTSFNTQYF. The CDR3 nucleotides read TGTGCCAGCAGCTCAGGGACTAGCTTTAATACGCAGTATTTT.

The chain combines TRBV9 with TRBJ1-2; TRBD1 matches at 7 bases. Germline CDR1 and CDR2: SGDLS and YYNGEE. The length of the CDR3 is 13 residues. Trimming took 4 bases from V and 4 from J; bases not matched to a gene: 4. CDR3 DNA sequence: TGTGCCAGCAGCAAGACAGGGCCCTATGGCTACACCTTC. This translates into CASSKTGPYGYTF. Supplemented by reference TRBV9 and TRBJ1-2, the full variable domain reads DSGVTQTPKHLITATGQRVTLRCSPRSGDLSVYWYQQSLDQGLQFLIQYYNGEERAKGNILERFSAQQFPDLHSELNLSSLELGDSALYFCASSKTGPYGYTFGSGTRLTVV.

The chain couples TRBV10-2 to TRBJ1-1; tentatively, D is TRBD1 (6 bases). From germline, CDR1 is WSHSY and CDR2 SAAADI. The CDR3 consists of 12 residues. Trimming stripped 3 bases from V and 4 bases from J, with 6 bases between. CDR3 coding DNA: TGCGCCAGCAGTGAACAGGGCACTGAAGCTTTCTTT. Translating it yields CASSEQGTEAFF.

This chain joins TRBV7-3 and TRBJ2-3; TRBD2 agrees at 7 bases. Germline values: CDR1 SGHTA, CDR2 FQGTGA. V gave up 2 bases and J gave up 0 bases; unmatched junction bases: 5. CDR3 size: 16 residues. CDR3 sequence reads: CASSLEGGGSTDTQYF. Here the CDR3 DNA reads TGTGCCAGCAGCTTAGAAGGCGGGGGAAGCACAGATACGCAGTATTTT.

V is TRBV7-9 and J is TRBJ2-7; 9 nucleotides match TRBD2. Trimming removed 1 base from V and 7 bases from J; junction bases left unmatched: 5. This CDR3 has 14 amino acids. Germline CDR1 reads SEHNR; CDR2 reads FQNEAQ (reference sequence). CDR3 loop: CASSLGSSGDEQYF. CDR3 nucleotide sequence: TGTGCCAGCAGCTTAGGGTCTAGCGGGGATGAGCAGTACTTC.

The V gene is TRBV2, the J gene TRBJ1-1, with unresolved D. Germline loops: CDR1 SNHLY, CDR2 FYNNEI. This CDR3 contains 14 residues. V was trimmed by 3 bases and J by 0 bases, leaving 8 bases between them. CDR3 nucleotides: TGTGCCAGCAGTGAGGGCAGGTTGAACACTGAAGCTTTCTTT. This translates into CASSEGRLNTEAFF.

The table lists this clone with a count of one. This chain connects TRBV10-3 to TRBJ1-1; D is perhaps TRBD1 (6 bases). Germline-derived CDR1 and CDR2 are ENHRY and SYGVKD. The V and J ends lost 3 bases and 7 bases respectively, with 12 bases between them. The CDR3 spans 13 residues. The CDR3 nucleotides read TGTGCCATCAGTGACGGACAGAGATTTGAAGCTTTCTTT. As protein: CAISDGQRFEAFF.

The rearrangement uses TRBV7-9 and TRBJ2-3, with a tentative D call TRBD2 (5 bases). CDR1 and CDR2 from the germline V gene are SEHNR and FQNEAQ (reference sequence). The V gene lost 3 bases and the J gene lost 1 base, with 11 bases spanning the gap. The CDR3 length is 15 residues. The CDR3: CASSFEYGGTDTQYF. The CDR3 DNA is TGTGCCAGCAGCTTCGAATACGGGGGCACAGATACGCAGTATTTT.

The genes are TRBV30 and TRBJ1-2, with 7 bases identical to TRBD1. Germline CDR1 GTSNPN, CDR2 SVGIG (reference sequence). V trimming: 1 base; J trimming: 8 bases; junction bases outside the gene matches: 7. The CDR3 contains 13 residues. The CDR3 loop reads CAWSETGKSGYTF. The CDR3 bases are TGTGCCTGGAGTGAGACAGGGAAATCAGGCTACACCTTC.

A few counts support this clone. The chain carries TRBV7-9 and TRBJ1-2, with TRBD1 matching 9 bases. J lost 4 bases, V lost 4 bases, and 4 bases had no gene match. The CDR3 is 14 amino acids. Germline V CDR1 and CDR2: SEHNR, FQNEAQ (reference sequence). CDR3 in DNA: TGTGCCAGCAGCTCCGGGACAGGGTCCTATGGCTACACCTTC. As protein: CASSSGTGSYGYTF.

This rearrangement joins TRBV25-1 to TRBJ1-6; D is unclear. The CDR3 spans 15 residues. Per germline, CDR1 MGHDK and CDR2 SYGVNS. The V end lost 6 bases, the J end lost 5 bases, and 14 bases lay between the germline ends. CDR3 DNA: TGTGCCAGCAGAAAGAGTGCACCTGATAATTCACCCCTCCACTTT. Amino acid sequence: CASRKSAPDNSPLHF. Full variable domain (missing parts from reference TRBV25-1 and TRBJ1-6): EADIYQTPRYLVIGTGKKITLECSQTMGHDKMYWYQQDPGMELHLIHYSYGVNSTEKGDLSSESTVSRIRTEHFPLTLESARPSHTSQYLCASRKSAPDNSPLHFGNGTRLTVT.

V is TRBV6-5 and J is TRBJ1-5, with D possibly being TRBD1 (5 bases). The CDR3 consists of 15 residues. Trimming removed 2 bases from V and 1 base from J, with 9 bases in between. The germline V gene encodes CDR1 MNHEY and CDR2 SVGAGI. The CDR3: CASSYAGPSNQPQHF. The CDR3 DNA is TGTGCCAGCAGTTACGCAGGGCCGAGCAATCAGCCCCAGCATTTT.

The CDR3 DNA sequence: TGTGCCAGCAGCCCCCTGCCGGGAATTGGGCAGCCCCAGCATTTT. This translates into CASSPLPGIGQPQHF. The chain combines TRBV6-4 with TRBJ1-5; unclear D gene. CDR1 is MRHNA and CDR2 is SNTAGT in the germline V gene. The V and J ends lost 6 bases and 7 bases respectively, with 19 bases between them. The CDR3 consists of 15 residues.

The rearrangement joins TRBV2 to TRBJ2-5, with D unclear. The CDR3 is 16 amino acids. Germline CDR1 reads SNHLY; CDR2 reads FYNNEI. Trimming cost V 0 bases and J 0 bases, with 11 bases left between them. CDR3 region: CASSEAEFEDQETQYF. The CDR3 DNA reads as TGTGCCAGCAGTGAAGCGGAGTTTGAAGACCAAGAGACCCAGTACTTC.

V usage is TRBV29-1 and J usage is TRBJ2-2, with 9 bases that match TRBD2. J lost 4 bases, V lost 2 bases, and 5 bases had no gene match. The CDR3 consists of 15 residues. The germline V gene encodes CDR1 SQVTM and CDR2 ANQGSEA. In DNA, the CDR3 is TGCAGCGTTGAACACGGCGGGGGGGGCACCGGGGAGCTGTTTTTT. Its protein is CSVEHGGGGTGELFF.

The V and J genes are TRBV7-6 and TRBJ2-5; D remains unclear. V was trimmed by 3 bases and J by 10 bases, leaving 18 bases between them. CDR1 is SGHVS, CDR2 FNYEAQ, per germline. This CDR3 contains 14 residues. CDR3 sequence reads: CASSFGGRPGDQYF. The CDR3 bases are TGTGCCAGCAGCTTCGGCGGCCGCCCGGGTGACCAGTACTTC.

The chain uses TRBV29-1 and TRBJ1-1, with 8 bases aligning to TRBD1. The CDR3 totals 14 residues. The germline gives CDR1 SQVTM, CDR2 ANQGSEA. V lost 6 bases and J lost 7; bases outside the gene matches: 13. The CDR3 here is CSVQGGQAGGEAFF. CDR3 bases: TGCAGCGTCCAGGGGGGACAGGCTGGAGGTGAAGCTTTCTTT.

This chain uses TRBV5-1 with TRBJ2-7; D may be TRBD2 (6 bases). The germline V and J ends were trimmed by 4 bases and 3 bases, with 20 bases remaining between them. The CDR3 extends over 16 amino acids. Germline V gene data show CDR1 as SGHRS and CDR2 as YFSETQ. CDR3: CASSGGSGDSYYEQYF. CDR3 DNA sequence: TGCGCCAGCAGCGGGGGGTCTGGCGACAGCTACTACGAGCAGTACTTC.

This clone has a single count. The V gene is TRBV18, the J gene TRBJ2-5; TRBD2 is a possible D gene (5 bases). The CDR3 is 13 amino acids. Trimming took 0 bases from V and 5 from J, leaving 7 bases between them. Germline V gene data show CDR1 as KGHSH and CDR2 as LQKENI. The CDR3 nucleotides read TGTGCCAGCTCACCACCGGAGCGGGAGACCCAGTACTTC. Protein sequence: CASSPPERETQYF.